This T cell receptor (beta chain) was sequenced during a study of CD8 T cells in Susac syndrome. As to this clonotype: The antigen remains unidentified.

Random-hexamer reverse transcription was applied to roughly 0.5 to 1 ug RNA. Amplification of TCR beta CDR3 used immunoSEQ multiplex PCR across 54 Vbeta and 13 Jbeta. TCRdb passed the immunoSEQ multiplex PCR reads through MiXCR, listing each CDR3 protein once. The sample consists of 120,000 to 150,000 distinct CDR3 sequences, under 97% of them appearing once. Germline V lookup: CDR1 SQVTM, CDR2 ANQGSEA. The CDR3 runs to 15 residues. V was pared by 8 bases and J by 11 bases, with 21 bases of the junction left unmatched. Whole-study findings and limits: The Susac syndrome CD4+ T cell repertoires displayed no clonal expansion. Acknowledgment was made by the study that its TCR sequencing and HLA analysis involved a relatively small number of individuals.

The sequence was obtained from a human donor with Susac syndrome. The gene calls are TRBV29-1 and TRBJ1-1; 9 bases are shared with TRBD1. Input material: CD4+ T cells from PBMCs. CDR3 sequence reads: CSSMSYPGQGVEAFF. For the CDR3, the DNA is TGCAGCTCCATGTCGTATCCGGGACAGGGAGTCGAGGCTTTCTTT.